What follows are 29 T cell receptor beta chains derived from one specimen sequenced in a study of radiation and T cells in renal cell carcinoma. Data came from immunoSEQ multiplex PCR; TCRdb stores just in-frame clones and leaves some out. The table has 140,000 or so clones, 80% to 90% seen once; the top ten hold 15% to 20%. Time point here: blood 4 weeks post-SBRT, at nephrectomy. Stated treatment: 15 Gy SBRT to primary tumor, nephrectomy 4 weeks later. Sequenced material: blood, taken from a patient whose treatment included radiotherapy and nephrectomy. The receptors were gathered from a woman aged 45 to 65 with renal cell carcinoma.

This clone has only a few counts. The genes are TRBV28 and TRBJ2-2, with a possible D match to TRBD2 (5 bases). Trimming stripped 6 bases from V and 2 bases from J, with 10 bases between. The germline V gene has CDR1 MDHEN and CDR2 SYDVKM. CDR3 length: 14 amino acids. The CDR3 region is CASRSEGNTGELFF. The CDR3 DNA follows: TGTGCCAGCAGGTCCGAGGGCAACACCGGGGAGCTGTTTTTT.

V usage is TRBV28 and J usage is TRBJ1-2; no clear D gene. V lost 8 bases and J 4 bases, leaving 14 bases between the germline ends. This CDR3 has 13 residues. CDR1 is MDHEN and CDR2 is SYDVKM in the germline V gene. CDR3 sequence reads: CASLPGSLYGYTF. As DNA, the CDR3 is TGTGCCAGCCTCCCAGGTAGCCTCTATGGCTACACCTTC.

V and J are TRBV5-6 and TRBJ2-1, with D unclear. The V end was cut by 0 bases, the J end by 8 bases, with 6 bases between. CDR1 is SGHDT, CDR2 YYEEEE, per germline. The CDR3 runs to 12 residues. The CDR3 reads CASSLATYEQFF. The CDR3 coding sequence is TGTGCCAGCAGCTTGGCCACATATGAGCAGTTCTTC.

The gene calls are TRBV5-1 and TRBJ2-4, with TRBD2 matching 9 bases. J was trimmed by 0 bases and V by 4 bases; bases with no gene match: 8. The CDR3 length is 17 residues. CDR1 and CDR2 from the germline V gene are SGHRS and YFSETQ. The CDR3 region has the DNA TGCGCCAGCAGCGCCACACCTAGCGGGGTAGCCAAAAACATTCAGTACTTC. This gives the protein CASSATPSGVAKNIQYF.

This chain joins TRBV7-2 and TRBJ1-3, with no clear D. V gave up 5 bases and J gave up 0 bases, with 5 bases separating them. This CDR3 is 13 amino acids long. Germline loops: CDR1 SGHTA, CDR2 FQGNSA. This CDR3 is CASSTYSGNTIYF. CDR3 in DNA: TGTGCCAGCAGCACCTACTCTGGAAACACCATATATTTT.

The rearrangement joins TRBV4-1 to TRBJ2-1, with TRBD2 identical over 11 bases. There are 16 residues in the CDR3. J gave up 4 bases and V 1 base, and 3 bases lay outside the gene matches. Germline values: CDR1 MGHRA, CDR2 YSYEKL. The CDR3 DNA reads TGCGCCAGCAGCCAAGTGGGGACTAGCGGTTACAATGAGCAGTTCTTC. It is translated as CASSQVGTSGYNEQFF.

The chain joins TRBV9 to TRBJ2-7; 9 bases agree with TRBD1. V lost 5 bases and J lost 3; bases outside the gene matches: 6. The CDR3 runs to 14 residues. The V gene's germline CDR1 is SGDLS and CDR2 YYNGEE. CDR3 loop: CASSQGGQGYEQYF. The CDR3 coding sequence is TGTGCCAGCAGTCAGGGGGGACAGGGCTACGAGCAGTACTTC.

V is TRBV28 and J is TRBJ1-5; TRBD1 matches 9 bases. The CDR3 covers 15 residues. After removal of 4 bases from V and 6 bases from J, the junction contained 7 bases not matched to a gene. From germline, CDR1 is MDHEN and CDR2 SYDVKM. The CDR3 is CASSSRDRVFQPQHF. CDR3 coding DNA: TGTGCCAGCAGTTCCCGGGACAGGGTTTTTCAGCCCCAGCATTTT.

The genes are TRBV11-3 and TRBJ2-1; TRBD2 matches at 8 bases. CDR3 length equals 15 residues. V shed 5 bases, J shed 5 bases, and the junction held 8 bases outside the gene matches. Germline loops: CDR1 SGHNT, CDR2 YENEEA. This chain's CDR3 is CASSLTSGANNEQFF. Written as DNA, the CDR3 is TGTGCCAGCAGCCTTACTAGCGGAGCTAACAATGAGCAGTTCTTC.

There are many counts of this clone. The chain has TRBV4-3 and TRBJ1-2; weak D call: TRBD1 (5 bases). The V end lost 4 bases, the J end lost 4 bases, and 16 bases lay between the germline ends. There are 15 residues in the CDR3. CDR1 and CDR2 from the germline V gene are LGHNA and YSLEER. CDR3 bases: TGCGCCAGCAGCCCATCGCGATCCGGGGCCTATGGCTACACCTTC. Its translation: CASSPSRSGAYGYTF.

The V gene is TRBV25-1, the J gene TRBJ1-5; no reliable D call. The CDR3 consists of 14 residues. Germline loops: CDR1 MGHDK, CDR2 SYGVNS. Trimming pared 3 bases from V and 5 bases from J, leaving 11 bases between. The CDR3 spells CASSESVGDQPQHF. For the CDR3, the DNA is TGTGCCAGCAGTGAGTCGGTTGGCGATCAGCCCCAGCATTTT. The whole variable domain, remainder taken from reference TRBV25-1 and TRBJ1-5, is EADIYQTPRYLVIGTGKKITLECSQTMGHDKMYWYQQDPGMELHLIHYSYGVNSTEKGDLSSESTVSRIRTEHFPLTLESARPSHTSQYLCASSESVGDQPQHFGDGTRLSIL.

In this sample, this clone turned up once. This chain connects TRBV7-6 to TRBJ2-1; a possible D gene is TRBD1 (6 bases). V lost 5 bases to trimming and J lost 9 bases, with 20 bases between them. There are 15 residues in the CDR3. Germline V gene lookup returns CDR1 SGHVS and CDR2 FNYEAQ. CDR3 DNA sequence: TGTGCCAGCAGCACAACAGGGAATCTCGTCGGTGAGCAGTTCTTC. It is translated as CASSTTGNLVGEQFF. The variable domain in full, with the rest retrieved from reference TRBV7-6 and TRBJ2-1, is GAGVSQSPRYKVTKRGQDVALRCDPISGHVSLYWYRQALGQGPEFLTYFNYEAQQDKSGLPNDRFSAERPEGSISTLTIQRTEQRDSAMYRCASSTTGNLVGEQFFGPGTRLTVL.

The V gene is TRBV5-1, the J gene TRBJ2-7, with 7 bases identical to TRBD2. Germline V CDR1 and CDR2: SGHRS, YFSETQ. This CDR3 is 12 amino acids long. J was trimmed by 6 bases and V by 4 bases; bases with no gene match: 4. The CDR3 DNA is TGCGCCAGCAGCGGGGGAGGGCTCGAGCAGTACTTC. Its translation is CASSGGGLEQYF.

The chain recombines TRBV25-1 with TRBJ2-7; 7 bases match TRBD2. Germline V gene lookup returns CDR1 MGHDK and CDR2 SYGVNS. Trimming took 8 bases from V and 3 from J; bases not matched to a gene: 10. The CDR3 is made up of 14 amino acids. DNA of the CDR3: TGTGCCAGCGGTTCAGGAGCGGGGCGCTACGAGCAGTACTTC. Its protein is CASGSGAGRYEQYF.

This chain connects TRBV19 to TRBJ1-5, with D possibly matching TRBD1 (6 bases). CDR3 size: 13 residues. The germline V and J ends were trimmed by 2 bases and 7 bases, with 9 bases remaining between them. Germline CDR1 reads LNHDA; CDR2 reads SQIVND (reference sequence). CDR3 in amino acids: CASSISGGQPQHF. CDR3 coding DNA: TGTGCCAGTAGTATATCCGGGGGCCAGCCCCAGCATTTT.

This sequence joins TRBV6-6 and TRBJ1-1; tentative D call: TRBD1 (5 bases). The length of the CDR3 is 14 residues. Germline V gives CDR1 MNHNY, CDR2 SVGAGI (reference sequence). Deletions cut 1 base from V and 1 base from J, with 7 bases between. CDR3 in amino acids: CASSYLTENTEAFF. The CDR3 coding sequence is TGTGCCAGCAGTTACTTGACAGAGAACACTGAAGCTTTCTTT.

This sequence joins TRBV5-1 and TRBJ2-1, with 10 nucleotides matching TRBD2. The germline V gene encodes CDR1 SGHRS and CDR2 YFSETQ. Trimming cost V 2 bases and J 3 bases; bases outside gene matches: 5. This CDR3 spans 16 amino acids. The CDR3 loop reads CASSFLTSGIYNEQFF. CDR3 nucleotides: TGCGCCAGCAGCTTTCTTACTAGCGGGATCTACAATGAGCAGTTCTTC.

The chain joins TRBV28 to TRBJ2-7, with 9 nucleotides matching TRBD1. Per germline, CDR1 MDHEN and CDR2 SYDVKM. Germline trimming cut 2 bases from V and 2 bases from J; bases unmatched to any gene: 4. The CDR3 has 15 residues. Here the CDR3 DNA reads TGTGCCAGCAGTTTAGTAGGACAGGGGCCCTACGAGCAGTACTTC. It encodes CASSLVGQGPYEQYF.

J is TRBJ1-3 and V is TRBV18; 7 nucleotides align to TRBD1. This CDR3 has 16 amino acids. The germline V gene has CDR1 KGHSH and CDR2 LQKENI. With V trimmed by 3 bases and J by 0 bases, 5 bases remained unmatched. CDR3 sequence: CASSPQGQNSGNTIYF. The CDR3, as DNA: TGTGCCAGCTCACCCCAGGGACAGAACTCTGGAAACACCATATATTTT.

V is TRBV11-3 and J is TRBJ2-7; 8 positions agree with TRBD2. The germline CDR1 and CDR2 sequences are SGHNT and YENEEA. The length of the CDR3 is 15 residues. J was trimmed by 0 bases and V by 5 bases; bases with no gene match: 6. CDR3 protein: CASSPDSGSSYEQYF. The CDR3 DNA sequence: TGTGCCAGCAGCCCAGACAGCGGGAGCTCCTACGAGCAGTACTTC.

The chain employs TRBV11-1 and TRBJ2-5, with D possibly TRBD1 on 6 matching bases. Germline-derived CDR1 and CDR2 are SGHAT and FQDESV (reference sequence). This CDR3 is built from 12 residues. V was shortened by 8 bases and J by 7 bases, with 14 bases between the two germline ends. CDR3 loop: CASEGVRGTQYF. DNA of the CDR3: TGTGCCAGCGAGGGGGTGAGGGGGACCCAGTACTTC.

This clone has more than one count but fewer than ten. The V call is TRBV9, the J call TRBJ2-2; D is unresolved. CDR1 is SGDLS, CDR2 YYNGEE, per germline. This CDR3 is 13 amino acids long. V lost 2 bases and J 5 bases, leaving 7 bases between the germline ends. The CDR3 DNA is TGTGCCAGCAGCGTTGAGGTTACCGGGGAGCTGTTTTTT. This sequence encodes CASSVEVTGELFF.

This sequence joins TRBV19 and TRBJ1-4; 10 bases fit TRBD1. CDR1 and CDR2 (germline): LNHDA, SQIVND (reference sequence). The CDR3 runs to 15 residues. V was pared by 5 bases and J by 11 bases, with 11 bases of the junction left unmatched. CDR3 sequence: CASSDRRGQGKKLFF. The CDR3 bases are TGTGCCAGTAGTGACCGGCGGGGACAGGGGAAGAAACTGTTTTTT. Full variable domain (outside the CDR3, taken from reference TRBV19 and TRBJ1-4): DGGITQSPKYLFRKEGQNVTLSCEQNLNHDAMYWYRQDPGQGLRLIYYSQIVNDFQKGDIAEGYSVSREKKESFPLTVTSAQKNPTAFYLCASSDRRGQGKKLFFGSGTQLSVL.

This chain connects TRBV6-6 to TRBJ2-7; D uncertain. The length of the CDR3 is 12 residues. The V and J ends lost 2 bases and 6 bases respectively, with 8 bases between them. Germline V lookup: CDR1 MNHNY, CDR2 SVGAGI (reference sequence). CDR3 sequence: CASSYRDLEQYF. The CDR3 nucleotides are TGTGCCAGCAGTTACAGGGATCTCGAGCAGTACTTC.

On this clone: One end of the junction fails to match germline, which may point to a read error. The chain links TRBV6-1 to TRBJ2-7; TRBD2 might be the D (6 bases). From germline, CDR1 is MNHNS and CDR2 SASEGT. The CDR3 runs 11 residues. CDR3 sequence: CASKSPGGANF. CDR3 in DNA: TGTGCCAGCAAATCACCGGGCGGGGCCAACTTC.

This chain uses TRBV7-9 with TRBJ1-4; 8 nucleotides match TRBD1. The CDR3 consists of 14 residues. CDR1 and CDR2 (germline): SEHNR, FQNEAQ (reference sequence). The V and J ends lost 4 bases and 4 bases, in that order; junction bases with no gene match: 2. For the CDR3, the DNA is TGTGCCAGCAGCTCGACAGGGGTTAATGAAAAACTGTTTTTT. This encodes CASSSTGVNEKLFF.

The CDR3 DNA reads TGCGCCAGCAGCCGCCGGGACAGGGAAAAACTGTTTTTT. Encoded protein: CASSRRDREKLFF. The rearrangement links TRBV4-3 to TRBJ1-4, with 8 bases matching TRBD1. This CDR3 has 13 residues. Germline V lookup: CDR1 LGHNA, CDR2 YSLEER. The V and J ends lost 4 bases and 8 bases, in that order; junction bases with no gene match: 3.

In this sample, this clone is medium-sized. CDR3 coding DNA: TGTGCCAGCAGCTTTCCCGGGGAGCTGTTTTTT. It translates to CASSFPGELFF. The V call is TRBV7-2, the J call TRBJ2-2; no clear D. V lost 3 bases and J 6 bases, leaving 2 bases between the germline ends. The CDR3 sequence is 11 residues long. Germline CDR1 SGHTA, CDR2 FQGNSA.

The chain recombines TRBV5-1 with TRBJ2-5; TRBD2 matches at 9 bases. The V segment lost 7 bases and the J segment 4 bases; nucleotides outside the gene matches: 8. This CDR3 region has 14 residues. Germline values: CDR1 SGHRS, CDR2 YFSETQ. This chain's CDR3 is CASGGGGARETQYF. The CDR3, as DNA: TGCGCCAGCGGCGGCGGGGGGGCCCGAGAGACCCAGTACTTC. Together with reference TRBV5-1 and TRBJ2-5, the CDR3 gives the full variable domain: KAGVTQTPRYLIKTRGQQVTLSCSPISGHRSVSWYQQTPGQGLQFLFEYFSETQRNKGNFPGRFSGRQFSNSRSEMNVSTLELGDSALYLCASGGGGARETQYFGPGTRLLVL.